The 22 T cell receptor beta chains given below trace back to one sample, sequenced in a study of T-cell reconstitution after alpha-beta-depleted transplantation in children. A library of TCRbeta sequences, prepared with unique molecular identifiers, was generated. Each CDR3 protein is one row after TCRdb ran MiXCR on the PCR reads. Here the sample spans 450,000 to 550,000 distinct CDR3 sequences, more than 9.5% being singletons. The sequenced sample was PBMCs, mostly from graft donor cells, obtained 180 days after TCRalphabeta/CD19-depleted stem cell transplant. The receptors come from a female patient younger than 10 who had a stem cell transplant for aplastic anemia, so the T cells may come from the graft donor.

This chain connects TRBV6-1 to TRBJ2-3; 12 bases agree with TRBD2. The trim removed 5 bases at V and 7 bases at J, leaving 13 bases unmatched. CDR1 is MNHNS, CDR2 SASEGT, per germline. The CDR3 spans 17 residues. The CDR3 DNA reads as TGTGCCAGCAGTCCGGCCGCTAGCGGGAGGGCCCAATATACGCAGTATTTT. This codes for CASSPAASGRAQYTQYF.

This clonotype was seen at least ten times. This rearrangement joins TRBV28 to TRBJ1-2; TRBD1 is a possible D gene (5 bases). CDR1 and CDR2 from the germline V gene are MDHEN and SYDVKM. This CDR3 is 15 amino acids long. V lost 5 bases, J lost 4 bases, and 17 bases lay in between. CDR3 loop: CASSPDSEPGYGYTF. In nucleotides, the CDR3 is TGTGCCAGCAGTCCCGACAGTGAGCCGGGCTATGGCTACACCTTC.

The chain carries TRBV6-2 or TRBV6-3 and TRBJ2-3, with TRBD2 matching 8 bases. CDR3 size: 15 residues. CDR1 and CDR2 (germline): MNHEY, SVGEGT. V was pared by 6 bases and J by 2 bases, with 7 bases of the junction left unmatched. The CDR3 reads CASRTPGLVTDTQYF. Written as DNA, the CDR3 is TGTGCCAGCAGAACACCGGGACTAGTCACAGATACGCAGTATTTT.

This clonotype has more than one count but fewer than ten. The CDR3 reads CASSGDRYQETQYF. The CDR3 DNA is TGTGCCAGCAGCGGGGACAGGTACCAAGAGACCCAGTACTTC. The J gene is TRBJ2-5, the V gene TRBV3-1, with 8 bases that match TRBD1. The CDR3 extends over 14 amino acids. Germline V gene data show CDR1 as LGHDT and CDR2 as YNNKEL (reference sequence). V lost 5 bases and J lost 0; bases outside the gene matches: 2.

The rearrangement joins TRBV12-5 to TRBJ1-1; tentative D call: TRBD1 (5 bases). The CDR3 is made up of 21 amino acids. V lost 0 bases and J 0 bases, leaving 26 bases between the germline ends. Germline V gives CDR1 LGHNT, CDR2 FRNRAP. The CDR3 sequence is CASGLVSWSGRELSMNTEAFF. The DNA for the CDR3 is TGTGCTAGTGGTTTGGTAAGTTGGTCCGGCAGGGAGTTGTCCATGAACACTGAAGCTTTCTTT.

This chain links TRBV28 with TRBJ2-7; the D is unclear. Germline lookup yields CDR1 MDHEN and CDR2 SYDVKM. The CDR3 has 14 residues. V shed 2 bases and J shed 2 bases, with 10 bases lying between them. The CDR3 DNA is TGTGCCAGCAGTTTAAACAAGGGCACCTACGAGCAGTACTTC. Residues: CASSLNKGTYEQYF. The whole variable domain, filled in from reference TRBV28 and TRBJ2-7, reads DVKVTQSSRYLVKRTGEKVFLECVQDMDHENMFWYRQDPGLGLRLIYFSYDVKMKEKGDIPEGYSVSREKKERFSLILESASTNQTSMYLCASSLNKGTYEQYFGPGTRLTVT.

This clonotype was recorded many times. This chain uses TRBV27 with TRBJ2-7; 13 nucleotides align to TRBD2. The CDR3 spans 14 residues. Per the germline V gene, CDR1 is MNHEY and CDR2 is SMNVEV (reference sequence). V was pared by 5 bases and J by 3 bases, with 1 base of the junction left unmatched. CDR3 residues: CASSRLAGGYEQYF. CDR3 nucleotides: TGTGCCAGCAGTCGACTAGCGGGAGGCTACGAGCAGTACTTC.

The V and J genes are TRBV29-1 and TRBJ2-7; 7 nucleotides line up with TRBD1. CDR1 and CDR2 from the germline V gene are SQVTM and ANQGSEA. V lost 4 bases to trimming and J lost 3 bases; unmatched junction nucleotides: 9. This CDR3 comprises 14 residues. The CDR3 region has the DNA TGCAGCGTTGTCCAACAGGGGTCTTACTACGAGCAGTACTTC. Protein sequence: CSVVQQGSYYEQYF.

This clonotype was detected only a few times. The J gene is TRBJ2-5, the V gene TRBV20-1, with a weak D call TRBD2 (5 bases). Germline V gene data show CDR1 as DFQATT and CDR2 as SNEGSKA (reference sequence). The CDR3 is made up of 13 amino acids. V gave up 3 bases and J gave up 4 bases, with 12 bases separating them. CDR3 DNA sequence: TGCAGTGCTAGTGTTGGGCTAGCAGAGACCCAGTACTTC. It codes for CSASVGLAETQYF.

This clonotype was recorded many times. The chain has TRBV5-1 and TRBJ2-2; 9 nucleotides align to TRBD2. The CDR3 totals 15 residues. V shed 3 bases and J 7 bases; nucleotides not matched to a gene: 7. Germline CDR1 SGHRS, CDR2 YFSETQ. The CDR3 bases are TGCGCCAGCAGCTCTGGAGCACTAGCGGGCGGGGAGCTGTTTTTT. This gives the protein CASSSGALAGGELFF.

This chain uses TRBV7-7 with TRBJ2-5; 8 nucleotides match TRBD1. CDR3 length: 15 amino acids. The germline V gene has CDR1 SSHAT and CDR2 FNYEAQ (reference sequence). The V gene end was trimmed by 3 bases and the J gene end by 4 bases; junction bases not matched to a gene: 7. The CDR3 here is CASSLGQGAGETQYF. CDR3 DNA sequence: TGTGCCAGCAGCTTGGGGCAGGGGGCGGGAGAGACCCAGTACTTC. Full variable domain (remainder filled in from reference TRBV7-7 and TRBJ2-5): GAGVSQSPRYKVTKRGQDVTLRCDPISSHATLYWYQQALGQGPEFLTYFNYEAQPDKSGLPSDRFSAERPEGSISTLTIQRTEQRDSAMYRCASSLGQGAGETQYFGPGTRLLVL.

This clonotype was seen a handful of times. The rearrangement joins TRBV6-5 to TRBJ1-2, with TRBD1 matching 10 bases. The length of the CDR3 is 16 residues. V was pared by 4 bases and J by 4 bases, with 9 bases of the junction left unmatched. The V gene's germline CDR1 is MNHEY and CDR2 SVGAGI. The CDR3, as DNA: TGTGCCAGCAGTTTCGGGACAGGGGAAATTGGCTATGGCTACACCTTC. It specifies CASSFGTGEIGYGYTF.

This clonotype occurred a few times. The CDR3 bases are TGCGCCAGCAGCCAAGATAGCGGGAGGCCCAGTGAGCAGTACTTC. Its protein is CASSQDSGRPSEQYF. The J gene is TRBJ2-7, the V gene TRBV4-3; 10 nucleotides line up with TRBD2. The V segment lost 0 bases and the J segment 7 bases; nucleotides outside the gene matches: 6. In germline, CDR1 is LGHNA, CDR2 YSLEER. The CDR3 is made up of 15 amino acids.

The rearrangement links TRBV7-2 to TRBJ2-7; 8 bases map to TRBD2. The CDR3 consists of 14 residues. V was clipped by 3 bases and J by 6 bases; unmatched bases: 7. Per germline, CDR1 SGHTA and CDR2 FQGNSA. This CDR3 reads CASSLGGRRSEQYF. CDR3 DNA sequence: TGTGCCAGCAGCTTGGGCGGGAGGAGAAGCGAGCAGTACTTC.

V is TRBV29-1 and J is TRBJ2-7; 11 bases are shared with TRBD2. Trimming removed 4 bases from V and 7 bases from J; junction bases left unmatched: 9. Germline V gene lookup returns CDR1 SQVTM and CDR2 ANQGSEA. The CDR3 is 14 residues long. The CDR3 DNA sequence: TGCAGCGTTGGGCCACTAGCGGGAGAAGGGGAGCAGTACTTC. It yields the protein CSVGPLAGEGEQYF.

The genes are TRBV7-9 and TRBJ2-1, with 8 bases matching TRBD1. V trimming: 3 bases; J trimming: 7 bases; junction bases outside the gene matches: 8. Germline V lookup: CDR1 SEHNR, CDR2 FQNEAQ (reference sequence). The CDR3 is 15 residues long. CDR3 loop: CASSFNRGSTNEQFF. In DNA form, the CDR3 reads TGTGCCAGCAGCTTTAACAGGGGGAGCACTAATGAGCAGTTCTTC.

The sample holds many counts of this clonotype. The rearrangement uses TRBV12-3 or TRBV12-4 and TRBJ1-1, with TRBD1 identical over 8 bases. After removal of 5 bases from V and 1 base from J, the junction contained 3 bases not matched to a gene. The CDR3 is made up of 14 amino acids. The CDR3 region is CASSRTGRNTEAFF. Here the CDR3 DNA reads TGTGCCAGCAGTCGGACAGGGCGGAACACTGAAGCTTTCTTT.

To note about this clonotype: A junction end diverges from the germline sequence, so it may reflect a read error. The chain has TRBV15 and TRBJ2-1; 11 positions agree with TRBD2. This CDR3 region has 17 residues. Germline CDR1 LNHNV, CDR2 YYDKDF (reference sequence). The CDR3 spells CATSRGALAGGSNDQFF. As DNA, the CDR3 is TGTGCCACCAGCAGAGGGGCCTTAGCGGGAGGGAGTAATGACCAGTTCTTC.

This clonotype was counted only a few times. J is TRBJ1-2 and V is TRBV6-5; D uncertain. The germline gives CDR1 MNHEY, CDR2 SVGAGI. The ends were cut back, 0 bases at V and 2 bases at J, with 7 bases in the middle. The CDR3 is 14 residues long. This chain's CDR3 is CASSYSIRNYGYTF. DNA for the CDR3: TGTGCCAGCAGTTACTCGATACGGAACTATGGCTACACCTTC.

The chain employs TRBV7-9 and TRBJ1-3; D is perhaps TRBD1 (5 bases). This CDR3 comprises 15 residues. Per germline, CDR1 SEHNR and CDR2 FQNEAQ (reference sequence). Trimming left V 8 bases short and J 4 bases short, with 18 bases between. CDR3 amino acids: CASSARGTAGNTIYF. The CDR3 DNA is TGTGCCAGCTCAGCCCGAGGGACGGCGGGAAACACCATATATTTT.

The V and J genes are TRBV20-1 and TRBJ1-6; 7 nucleotides line up with TRBD1. J was trimmed by 13 bases and V by 6 bases; bases with no gene match: 9. CDR1 and CDR2 from the germline V gene are DFQATT and SNEGSKA (reference sequence). The CDR3 extends over 12 amino acids. CDR3: CSAQRTGLPLHF. The CDR3 nucleotides read TGCAGTGCCCAACGGACAGGCCTTCCCCTCCACTTT.

This rearrangement joins TRBV7-8 to TRBJ1-1; tentative D call: TRBD1 (6 bases). Deletions cut 5 bases from V and 1 base from J, with 11 bases between. The CDR3 length is 14 residues. CDR1 SGHVS and CDR2 FQNEAQ come from the germline V gene. The CDR3 bases are TGTGCCAGCAGCCTCCAACAGGGGAACACTGAAGCTTTCTTT. The encoded protein is CASSLQQGNTEAFF.